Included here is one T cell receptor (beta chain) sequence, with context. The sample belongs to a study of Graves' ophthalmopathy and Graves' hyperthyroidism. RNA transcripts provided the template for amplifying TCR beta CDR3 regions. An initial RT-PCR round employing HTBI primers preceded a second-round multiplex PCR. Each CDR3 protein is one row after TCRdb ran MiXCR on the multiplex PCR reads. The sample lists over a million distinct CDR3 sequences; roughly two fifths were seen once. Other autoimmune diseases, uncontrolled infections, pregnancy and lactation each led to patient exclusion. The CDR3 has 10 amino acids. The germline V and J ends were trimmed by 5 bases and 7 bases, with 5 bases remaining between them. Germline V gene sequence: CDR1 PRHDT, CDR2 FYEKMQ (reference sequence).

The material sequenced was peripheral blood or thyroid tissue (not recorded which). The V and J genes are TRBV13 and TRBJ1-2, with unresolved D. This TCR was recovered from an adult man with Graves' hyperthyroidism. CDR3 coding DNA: TGTGCCAGCAGCGTACTTGGCTACACCTTC. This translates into CASSVLGYTF.